This TCR beta chain was sequenced in a study of T cell repertoires in cytomegalovirus infection. As for the study in general: The authors used CMV epitopes that were HLA-C-restricted (recently identified) and HLA-B-restricted (well studied).

Note on this clonotype: Its specificity is not known.

TCRdb reprocessed the reads with MiXCR, giving one entry per CDR3 protein. The profile shows about 89,000 distinct CDR3 sequences, approximately 30% of them singletons. The germline V gene encodes CDR1 MDHEN and CDR2 SYDVKM. The CDR3 has 12 residues. Trimming cost V 3 bases and J 8 bases; bases outside gene matches: 1. This sequence was found in a human donor in good health (CMV status not recorded). Some clones in this sample may be carry-over from other donors' samples. This chain joins TRBV28 and TRBJ2-1; 7 bases line up with TRBD2. The sample was CD8+ T cells from cultured PBMCs, taken from culture after CMV antigen stimulation. The CDR3 protein is CASSLAGDEQFF. The CDR3 DNA reads as TGTGCCAGCAGTTTGGCGGGGGATGAGCAGTTCTTC.